This entry lists 7 T cell receptor beta chains sequenced from one sample in a study of human T cells and chemical hapten exposure. Using its own MiXCR run on the RACE reads, TCRdb lists one record per CDR3 protein. The sample has some 78,000 distinct CDR3 sequences; 8.6% are singletons. Time point meaning: healthy volunteer bleed at 6 weeks. The total RNA was obtained from whole blood that was not fractionated. The sequenced sample was whole blood. The source is a male donor in good health. Some clones in this sample may be carry-over from other donors' samples.

The rearrangement links TRBV6-6 to TRBJ2-1, with 12 nucleotides matching TRBD1. This CDR3 is built from 13 residues. Germline lookup yields CDR1 MNHNY and CDR2 SVGAGI (reference sequence). The junction had 9 bases not matched to a gene; V was cut back by 7 bases and J by 14 bases. CDR3 sequence (DNA): TGTGCCAGCACCCCCCGGGACAGGGGGCCAAAGTTCTTC. Protein: CASTPRDRGPKFF.

This rearrangement joins TRBV14 to TRBJ2-3; TRBD2 is a possible D gene (6 bases). V shed 0 bases and J shed 0 bases, with 10 bases lying between them. The germline V gene has CDR1 SGHDN and CDR2 FVKESK. The CDR3 runs 16 residues. The CDR3 nucleotides are TGTGCCAGCAGCCAAGACGGTGGGACTAGCACAGATACGCAGTATTTT. Protein sequence: CASSQDGGTSTDTQYF.

V gene TRBV5-1 combines with J gene TRBJ2-5; tentatively, D is TRBD2 (7 bases). CDR1 is SGHRS, CDR2 YFSETQ, per germline. Deletions cut 3 bases from V and 1 base from J, with 16 bases between. The CDR3 extends over 16 amino acids. The CDR3, as DNA: TGCGCCAGCAGCTCGGGACTGGGGGGGCCCCAAGAGACCCAGTACTTC. Translating it yields CASSSGLGGPQETQYF. Full variable domain (rest looked up from reference TRBV5-1 and TRBJ2-5): KAGVTQTPRYLIKTRGQQVTLSCSPISGHRSVSWYQQTPGQGLQFLFEYFSETQRNKGNFPGRFSGRQFSNSRSEMNVSTLELGDSALYLCASSSGLGGPQETQYFGPGTRLLVL.

This chain joins TRBV12-3 or TRBV12-4 and TRBJ1-1; D is perhaps TRBD1 (6 bases). Trimming took off 1 base at V and 6 bases at J, with 12 bases between the two ends. The CDR3 is made up of 14 amino acids. CDR3 nucleotides: TGTGCCAGCAGTTTAGGGACCGGGGGCGCTGAAGCTTTCTTT. It is translated as CASSLGTGGAEAFF.

This clonotype was counted many times. The chain uses TRBV12-3 or TRBV12-4 and TRBJ2-7; 10 nucleotides align to TRBD2. V trimming: 6 bases; J trimming: 7 bases; junction bases outside the gene matches: 9. CDR3 length: 14 residues. The CDR3 DNA follows: TGTGCCAGCAGCCCTAGCGGGAGACTCAGGGAGCAGTACTTC. Its protein is CASSPSGRLREQYF.

The V call is TRBV12-3 or TRBV12-4, the J call TRBJ2-6; the match to TRBD2 covers 8 bases. V trimming: 5 bases; J trimming: 0 bases; junction bases outside the gene matches: 6. This CDR3 is 17 amino acids long. This chain's CDR3 is CASSPVAGSSGANVLTF. CDR3 sequence (DNA): TGTGCCAGCAGTCCCGTAGCGGGGAGCTCTGGGGCCAACGTCCTGACTTTC.

The chain is built from TRBV6-1 and TRBJ2-4; a weak D match, TRBD1 (5 bases). The CDR3 consists of 14 residues. Germline assignment: CDR1 MNHNS and CDR2 SASEGT. V was pared by 6 bases and J by 3 bases, with 12 bases between. The DNA of the CDR3 is TGTGCCAGCAGGAACGACAGCTTCAAAAACATTCAGTACTTC. Amino acids: CASRNDSFKNIQYF.